This T cell receptor beta chain appears in the sequencing data of a study of T-cell reconstitution after alpha-beta-depleted transplantation in children (dated by TCRdb to the mid-2010s). Regarding the study in general: T-cell immune reconstitution after TCRalphabeta/CD19-depleted allogeneic hematopoietic cell transplantation in children was quantitatively tracked in the study by means of TCR repertoire profiling. General study outcomes and caveats: The apparently early recovery of alphabetaT-cell counts about two months after transplant reportedly depended on only several hundred rapidly expanded clones that came from non-depleted graft cells. In some patients, high TCRbeta diversity at day 60 was attributed to recipient T cells and intrathymic progenitors that had survived conditioning. The frequencies of hyperexpanded clones fell over the following months, and after one year, T-cell counts and TCRbeta diversity were mostly attributed to newly produced T cells.

Reading the label with the study, this specimen's treatment or condition is: allogeneic hematopoietic cell transplantation with graft depleted of TCRalphabeta T cells and CD19 B cells. Transplant recipients were children who received TCRalphabeta/CD19-depleted allogeneic hematopoietic cell grafts. Libraries were made using PCR. The instrument was an Illumina HiSeq 2500. TCR libraries were prepared with molecular barcoding, using unique molecular identifiers to normalize TCRbeta repertoire quantification. In-frame beta chains were kept once TCRdb had trimmed the public reads at Q25 with fastp and called clones with MiXCR. Rows are unified per CDR3 protein, each entry keeping the most common DNA and genes. This sample holds hundreds of thousands of distinct CDR3 sequences; approximately 10% were observed only once. Roughly 27% of the sample goes to the ten largest clones. This clonotype was seen a handful of times. No antigen is known for it. No much larger clone exists at a distance of one base, and base qualities are not known.

Sample: PBMCs, taken before TCRalphabeta/CD19-depleted stem cell transplant. This TCR derives from a child in the first two years of life with acute myeloid leukemia, due to receive a stem cell transplant.

The nucleotides are TGCGCCAGCAGACCCCCGGCGGGTCCTGAGCAGTTCTTC. Its protein product is CASRPPAGPEQFF. The sequence joins TRBV23-1 to TRBJ2-1; tentative D gene TRBD2, with 5 bases matching. TRBV23-1 is an ORF, with its function uncertain. There are 13 amino acids in the CDR3, from cysteine to phenylalanine inclusive. The entry retains the CDR3 DNA only, 39 bases that are in frame from base 1. The V and J ends are trimmed by 6 bases and 9 bases, leaving 15 bases between them.